This T cell receptor beta chain was captured in a study of PD-L1 blockade in urothelial cancer. Trimming at V came to 0 bases and at J to 3 bases, leaving 13 bases not matched to a gene. The length of the CDR3 is 18 residues. Germline CDR1 is SGHNT and CDR2 is YYREEE (reference sequence). This clone was counted a single time. The time point here: peripheral blood 6 weeks after treatment start. Profiled with immunoSEQ multiplex PCR; TCRdb holds only in-frame clones, not every one. The table lists about 36,000 clones, approximately 88% of them singletons. The sequence was obtained from a man in his forties or fifties with urothelial cancer. V is TRBV5-4 and J is TRBJ2-7; 9 bases fit TRBD1. This specimen was PBMCs, taken around atezolizumab (anti-PD-L1) treatment. The CDR3: CASSLEGHRGLLVYEQYF. CDR3 DNA sequence: TGTGCCAGCAGCTTGGAGGGGCACAGGGGGCTTCTAGTCTACGAGCAGTACTTC.